The 6 T cell receptor beta chains reported below all come from one sample, sequenced in a study of T cells in Graves' hyperthyroidism and ophthalmopathy. The TCR beta CDR3 regions underwent amplification using RNA transcripts as the source. First-round RT-PCR targeting the TCR CDR3 was performed with the HTBI primer set. TCRdb reprocessed the multiplex PCR reads with MiXCR, giving one entry per CDR3 protein. The table records about 270,000 distinct CDR3 sequences, around 25% of them present only once. The sample comprised blood. These receptors all come from a middle-aged woman with Graves' ophthalmopathy.

Many counts were recorded for this clonotype. The J gene is TRBJ2-5, the V gene TRBV9; D is perhaps TRBD2 (5 bases). V was clipped by 3 bases and J by 5 bases, with 20 bases between them. CDR3 size: 16 residues. CDR1 SGDLS and CDR2 YYNGEE come from the germline V gene. The DNA for the CDR3 is TGTGCCAGCAGCGCATACTCAGGACTCAGTGGGGAGACCCAGTACTTC. Translation: CASSAYSGLSGETQYF.

The chain uses TRBV27 and TRBJ2-7, with D unclear. V was cut by 0 bases and J by 5 bases, with 14 bases left in between. Germline V gives CDR1 MNHEY, CDR2 SMNVEV (reference sequence). The CDR3 extends over 15 amino acids. This CDR3 is CASSLSRLVHNEQYF. The CDR3 nucleotides read TGTGCCAGCAGTTTATCGCGGTTAGTCCATAACGAGCAGTACTTC.

This clonotype appeared many times. This rearrangement joins TRBV15 to TRBJ2-2; TRBD1 matches 8 bases. This CDR3 has 18 residues. CDR1 and CDR2 from the germline V gene are LNHNV and YYDKDF (reference sequence). V lost 0 bases and J lost 4; bases outside the gene matches: 10. Written as DNA, the CDR3 is TGTGCCACCAGCAGAGAACGCCGACAGGGGATCGGCACCGGGGAGCTGTTTTTT. This translates into CATSRERRQGIGTGELFF.

This clonotype was picked up many times. The genes are TRBV15 and TRBJ1-1; possibly TRBD1 for D (5 bases). Trimming removed 11 bases at V and 1 base at J, with 14 bases between. The CDR3 has 13 residues. Germline V gives CDR1 LNHNV, CDR2 YYDKDF (reference sequence). This CDR3 is CAVRGRRNTEAFF. CDR3 sequence (DNA): TGTGCCGTGAGGGGCCGAAGGAACACTGAAGCTTTCTTT.

This clonotype was seen ten or more times. This chain's CDR3 is CASSSTDLQETQYF. For the CDR3, the DNA is TGTGCCAGCAGCTCGACGGACCTACAAGAGACCCAGTACTTC. The genes are TRBV7-2 and TRBJ2-5, with D unresolved. V was clipped by 4 bases and J by 2 bases, with 11 bases between them. Germline loops: CDR1 SGHTA, CDR2 FQGNSA. CDR3 length: 14 residues.

The sample holds many counts of this clonotype. J is TRBJ2-7 and V is TRBV6-1; TRBD1 aligns across 10 bases. This CDR3 is 14 amino acids long. J lost 1 base, V lost 5 bases, and 2 bases had no gene match. CDR1 and CDR2 (germline): MNHNS, SASEGT. This CDR3 is CASSPDRGSYEQYF. CDR3 in DNA: TGTGCCAGCAGTCCGGACAGGGGGTCCTACGAGCAGTACTTC.